A selection of T cell receptor beta chains follows, all from one sample in a study of cytomegalovirus exposure and HLA in healthy donors. This table comes from immunoSEQ multiplex PCR, and its TCRdb copy is limited to in-frame clones, with some not included. Among tens of thousands of clones listed, roughly 73% were seen once. Sequencing was carried out using PBMCs. The receptors come from a middle-aged woman in good health and CMV-seronegative. Each CDR3 is given with its conserved first and last residue. Each record gives: clone size, D gene, V gene, J gene, CDR3 protein, CDR3 DNA. The D gene is left open where the match is weak. A row's size may be missing; if present it is once, few, many or a size class.

clone_size: -
d_call: TRBD2
v_call: TRBV19
j_call: TRBJ2-7
cdr3_aa: CASSGLGIREQYF
cdr3_nt: TGTGCCAGTAGTGGACTAGGGATCCGCGAGCAGTACTTC

clone_size: -
d_call: -
v_call: TRBV28
j_call: TRBJ1-1
cdr3_aa: CASLRVGRAGAFF
cdr3_nt: TGTGCCAGTCTCCGTGTGGGGCGAGCAGGAGCTTTCTTT

clone_size: few
d_call: -
v_call: TRBV11-1
j_call: TRBJ1-1
cdr3_aa: CASSLETAPFTEAFF
cdr3_nt: TGTGCCAGCAGCTTAGAGACAGCCCCTTTCACTGAAGCTTTCTTT

clone_size: -
d_call: -
v_call: TRBV9
j_call: TRBJ1-5
cdr3_aa: CASSLGREGGPQHF
cdr3_nt: TGTGCCAGCAGCCTTGGGAGGGAGGGAGGGCCCCAGCATTTT

clone_size: -
d_call: -
v_call: TRBV2
j_call: TRBJ2-5
cdr3_aa: CASSDIGLYQETQYF
cdr3_nt: TGTGCCAGCAGTGATATCGGTCTGTACCAAGAGACCCAGTACTTC

clone_size: -
d_call: TRBD1
v_call: TRBV6-5
j_call: TRBJ1-1
cdr3_aa: CASRRQGRTEAFF
cdr3_nt: TGTGCCAGCAGAAGACAGGGGAGGACTGAAGCTTTCTTT

clone_size: -
d_call: -
v_call: TRBV9
j_call: TRBJ2-5
cdr3_aa: CASSVQALGGETQYF
cdr3_nt: TGTGCCAGCAGCGTCCAGGCTCTGGGGGGTGAGACCCAGTACTTC

clone_size: -
d_call: -
v_call: TRBV18
j_call: TRBJ2-7
cdr3_aa: CASSPPGTPYEQYF
cdr3_nt: TGTGCCAGCTCACCACCCGGGACACCTTACGAGCAGTACTTC

clone_size: -
d_call: -
v_call: TRBV30
j_call: TRBJ2-5
cdr3_aa: CAWSAERETQYF
cdr3_nt: TGTGCCTGGAGCGCCGAGCGGGAGACCCAGTACTTC

clone_size: -
d_call: -
v_call: TRBV19
j_call: TRBJ1-5
cdr3_aa: CASSISNSNQPQHF
cdr3_nt: TGTGCCAGTAGTATCTCTAATAGCAATCAGCCCCAGCATTTT

clone_size: -
d_call: TRBD2
v_call: TRBV11-3
j_call: TRBJ2-6
cdr3_aa: CASSRGGFGANVLTF
cdr3_nt: TGTGCCAGCAGCCGGGGGGGGTTTGGGGCCAACGTCCTGACTTTC

clone_size: -
d_call: TRBD1
v_call: TRBV4-1
j_call: TRBJ2-6
cdr3_aa: CASSSGTGYSGANVLTF
cdr3_nt: TGCGCCAGCAGTTCCGGGACAGGGTACTCTGGGGCCAACGTCCTGACTTTC

clone_size: -
d_call: TRBD1
v_call: TRBV5-1
j_call: TRBJ2-7
cdr3_aa: CASSYTGAYEQYF
cdr3_nt: TGCGCCAGCAGCTACACAGGGGCCTACGAGCAGTACTTC